This T cell receptor (beta chain) was captured in a study of OX40 agonist ivuxolimab in advanced cancers. Study background: Enrollees could have had prior anti-PD-1, anti-PD-L1 or anti-CTLA-4 therapy, which over 35% had received.

The J segment lost 0 bases and the V segment lost 6 bases, leaving 6 bases of the junction unmatched. Germline-derived CDR1 and CDR2 are MNHNY and SVGAGI (reference sequence). The CDR3 contains 16 residues. Patients were ineligible given autoimmune disease history or systemic immunosuppression. Worth noting for this clone: The antigen remains unidentified.

Study conclusions and caveats: At 0.1 to 3.0 mg/kg and by week 6, CD4+ and CD8+ T cells in the blood had expanded clonally.

Profiling relied on immunoSEQ multiplex PCR, and the TCRdb table lists in-frame clones only, not all of them. The sample includes tens of thousands of clones, 85% to 95% of them seen just once. The sample in question was CD4+ or CD8+ T cells sorted from blood, obtained in a trial of the OX40 agonist ivuxolimab. This clonotype originated in an adult with an advanced solid tumor such as melanoma, head and neck, liver or kidney cancer. The V call is TRBV6-6, the J call TRBJ2-2, with 8 bases aligning to TRBD2. CDR3 nucleotide sequence: TGTGCCAGCAGCCCCCGGGGGGGTACGAACACCGGGGAGCTGTTTTTT. It yields the protein CASSPRGGTNTGELFF.